These T cell receptor beta chains were read from a single sample in a study of T cells after yellow fever vaccination. TCRdb re-called the 5' RACE reads with MiXCR, one entry per CDR3 protein. The sample consists of hundreds of thousands of distinct CDR3 sequences, 12% of them appearing once. The material sequenced was PBMCs, taken on the day of the yellow fever booster vaccination. All receptors come from a man aged 30 to 39 who received the YFV17D yellow fever vaccine. Both conserved end residues are part of each CDR3. The order of the fields is J gene, clone size, V gene, CDR3 protein. Size is stated for part of the rows, as once, few or many counts, or as a class when the clone is expanded.

>TRBJ1-1|.|TRBV12-3/TRBV12-4
CAGSLGDRNTEAFF
>TRBJ2-1|few|TRBV10-3
CAISESMNEQFF
>TRBJ2-2|few|TRBV10-3
CAIRGRTGELFF
>TRBJ2-1|.|TRBV6-5
CASSFTSGRVLREQFF
>TRBJ1-1|few|TRBV7-9
CASSFPWNTEAFF
>TRBJ2-3|.|TRBV12-3/TRBV12-4
CASSFVGTDTDTQYF
>TRBJ2-7|few|TRBV5-6
CASSLDGLGTTYEQYF
>TRBJ1-2|.|TRBV20-1
CSARSRTENANYGYTF
>TRBJ2-7|.|TRBV7-2
CASSLRASGRHPSTTGEQYF
>TRBJ2-3|few|TRBV7-2
CASSLAASSTDTQYF
>TRBJ2-7|.|TRBV20-1
CSAAGWIDEQYF
>TRBJ2-3|.|TRBV5-1
CASSLTGTPDTQYF
>TRBJ2-5|many|TRBV6-5
CASSYRKFTGTQYF
>TRBJ2-7|.|TRBV30
CAWDPGLAGYEQYF
>TRBJ2-6|few|TRBV5-1
CASSMDRGLGANVLTF
>TRBJ1-4|few|TRBV20-1
CSARLGEKLFF
>TRBJ2-3|many|TRBV20-1
CSARDRVADTQYF
>TRBJ2-1|few|TRBV5-1
CASSLARSNEQFF
>TRBJ1-3|.|TRBV29-1
CSVVADSGNTIYF
>TRBJ2-3|few|TRBV15
CATSKTLDSRTDTQYF
>TRBJ2-5|.|TRBV7-3
CASSLIPSPQETQYF
>TRBJ2-7|.|TRBV28
CASSQAGGRYEQYF